The 27 T cell receptor beta chains below come from one sample, sequenced in a study of breast tumors, draining lymph nodes, adjacent tissues. Via MiXCR, TCRdb re-called the multiplex PCR reads, giving one row per CDR3 protein. The data show around 12,000 distinct CDR3 sequences, with around three fifths seen just once and less than 65% held by the top ten. Sequenced material: tumor-adjacent breast tissue. These receptors all come from a female donor with breast cancer. Some clones in this sample may be carry-over from other donors' samples.

The rearrangement joins TRBV2 to TRBJ2-2, with TRBD1 matching over 7 bases. The CDR3 consists of 14 residues. Losses at the gene ends were 6 bases for V and 0 bases for J; bases not matched to a gene: 1. Germline assignment: CDR1 SNHLY and CDR2 FYNNEI. The CDR3 is CASRQGTNTGELFF. DNA of the CDR3: TGTGCCAGCAGACAGGGGACGAACACCGGGGAGCTGTTTTTT.

The chain couples TRBV19 to TRBJ1-6; unclear D gene. The CDR3 loop spans 16 amino acids. Germline-derived CDR1 and CDR2 are LNHDA and SQIVND (reference sequence). V was clipped by 1 base and J by 6 bases, with 13 bases between them. As DNA, the CDR3 is TGTGCCAGTAGTATAGGTTCCGGGAAACCTAATTCACCCCTCCACTTT. Its protein is CASSIGSGKPNSPLHF. The full variable domain, rest sourced from reference TRBV19 and TRBJ1-6, is DGGITQSPKYLFRKEGQNVTLSCEQNLNHDAMYWYRQDPGQGLRLIYYSQIVNDFQKGDIAEGYSVSREKKESFPLTVTSAQKNPTAFYLCASSIGSGKPNSPLHFGNGTRLTVT.

V and J are TRBV29-1 and TRBJ2-7; 10 bases agree with TRBD2. CDR3 length: 17 residues. V lost 5 bases and J lost 2; bases outside the gene matches: 15. CDR1 is SQVTM and CDR2 is ANQGSEA in the germline V gene. As DNA, the CDR3 is TGCAGCGTTAAACCGAGGGTACAGCGGGAGGGGACCTACGAGCAGTACTTC. Protein sequence: CSVKPRVQREGTYEQYF.

This clonotype was seen only a few times. This sequence joins TRBV24-1 and TRBJ2-7; no definite D call. The CDR3 is made up of 11 amino acids. V was shortened by 3 bases and J by 5 bases, with 4 bases between the two germline ends. Germline V gene sequence: CDR1 KGHDR, CDR2 SFDVKD. CDR3 protein: CATSDGDEQYF. The CDR3, as DNA: TGTGCCACCAGTGATGGGGACGAGCAGTACTTC.

The CDR3 DNA is TGTGCCAGCAGCGAAGGTAGCGGGGGGCCGGGCGGAGGGGCCCAGTACTTC. Its translation: CASSEGSGGPGGGAQYF. The gene calls are TRBV9 and TRBJ2-5; the match to TRBD2 covers 10 bases. J lost 9 bases, V lost 3 bases, and 17 bases had no gene match. The CDR3 sequence is 17 residues long. In germline, CDR1 is SGDLS, CDR2 YYNGEE.

This clonotype was detected only once. The chain couples TRBV24-1 to TRBJ1-5; possibly TRBD1 for D (6 bases). This CDR3 is 12 amino acids long. Germline V gene sequence: CDR1 KGHDR, CDR2 SFDVKD. Trimming cost V 9 bases and J 4 bases, with 9 bases left between them. The CDR3 loop reads CATGTNNQPQHF. DNA for the CDR3: TGTGCCACCGGGACAAATAATCAGCCCCAGCATTTT.

The chain combines TRBV15 with TRBJ2-1; 7 nucleotides line up with TRBD1. Losses at the gene ends were 0 bases for V and 8 bases for J; bases not matched to a gene: 13. Germline loops: CDR1 LNHNV, CDR2 YYDKDF (reference sequence). The CDR3 is made up of 17 amino acids. CDR3 nucleotides: TGTGCCACCAGCAGAGATCTCAGGAATGCCGACAGGGATGAGCAGTTCTTC. It translates to CATSRDLRNADRDEQFF.

The gene calls are TRBV7-9 and TRBJ1-2; D ambiguous. CDR1 SEHNR and CDR2 FQNEAQ come from the germline V gene (reference sequence). This CDR3 spans 14 amino acids. V was shortened by 3 bases and J by 2 bases, with 10 bases between the two germline ends. The DNA for the CDR3 is TGTGCCAGCAGCTTCCTCACAGACAACTATGGCTACACCTTC. Translating gives CASSFLTDNYGYTF.

Turning to this clonotype: One junction end does not reproduce the germline sequence, and a read error may be involved. This chain uses TRBV20-1 with TRBJ1-4; no definite D call. CDR3 length: 15 residues. Germline CDR1 reads DFQATT; CDR2 reads SNEGSKA (reference sequence). CDR3: CSARDSKGTNEELFF. The CDR3 DNA reads as TGCAGTGCTAGAGATAGTAAGGGTACTAATGAAGAACTGTTTTTT.

The chain couples TRBV7-9 to TRBJ1-3; D not certain. The CDR3 sequence is 14 residues long. Trimming shortened V by 4 bases and J by 2 bases, and 9 bases separated the two germline ends. CDR1 and CDR2 (germline): SEHNR, FQNEAQ (reference sequence). The CDR3 DNA reads TGTGCCAGCAGCTCAGGTTGGGCTGGAAACACCATATATTTT. This encodes CASSSGWAGNTIYF.

The chain employs TRBV4-2 and TRBJ2-2; 7 bases match TRBD1. Germline CDR1 reads LGHNA; CDR2 reads YNFKEQ. The ends lost 0 bases at V and 9 bases at J; junction bases unmatched: 4. The CDR3 is made up of 14 amino acids. In DNA, the CDR3 is TGTGCCAGCAGCCAAGATCAGGGGGACCGGGAGCTGTTTTTT. Encoded protein: CASSQDQGDRELFF.

The gene calls are TRBV2 and TRBJ1-5; D remains unclear. The CDR3 runs to 12 residues. Germline V gene lookup returns CDR1 SNHLY and CDR2 FYNNEI. The V and J ends lost 6 bases and 5 bases respectively, with 8 bases between them. Written as DNA, the CDR3 is TGTGCCAGCAGCCGGCGGGATCAGCCCCAGCATTTT. It codes for CASSRRDQPQHF.

The chain employs TRBV19 and TRBJ1-5; maybe TRBD1 (5 bases). The V end lost 1 base, the J end lost 6 bases, and 10 bases lay between the germline ends. This CDR3 comprises 14 residues. Germline V lookup: CDR1 LNHDA, CDR2 SQIVND (reference sequence). Here the CDR3 reads CASSIGQGGQPQHF. CDR3 coding DNA: TGTGCCAGTAGTATAGGGCAGGGCGGTCAGCCCCAGCATTTT.

The V and J genes are TRBV6-2 or TRBV6-3 and TRBJ2-7; 13 bases are shared with TRBD2. Germline lookup yields CDR1 MNHEY and CDR2 SVGEGT. The CDR3 is 17 amino acids. The ends lost 5 bases at V and 2 bases at J; junction bases unmatched: 9. The CDR3: CASSPFMGLAGTYEQYF. The CDR3 DNA sequence: TGTGCCAGCAGTCCCTTTATGGGACTAGCGGGGACCTACGAGCAGTACTTC.

With respect to this clonotype: Sequence at one end of the junction differs from germline and may be a read error. This chain links TRBV12-5 with TRBJ1-3, with D hard to call. The CDR3 has 13 residues. Germline V gene lookup returns CDR1 LGHNT and CDR2 FRNRAP. CDR3 nucleotides: TGTGCTAGTGGTTATGGCTCTGGAAACACCATGTATTTT. Protein sequence: CASGYGSGNTMYF.

The rearrangement joins TRBV4-2 to TRBJ2-7; the D is unclear. The ends were cut back, 0 bases at V and 3 bases at J, with 9 bases in the middle. The CDR3 runs to 14 residues. Germline CDR1 and CDR2: LGHNA and YNFKEQ. The CDR3 sequence is CASSQEGLIYEQYF. CDR3 sequence (DNA): TGTGCCAGCAGCCAAGAAGGCCTTATCTACGAGCAGTACTTC.

This chain links TRBV20-1 with TRBJ2-2; TRBD1 might be the D (7 bases). The germline V gene encodes CDR1 DFQATT and CDR2 SNEGSKA (reference sequence). V lost 3 bases to trimming and J lost 3 bases, with 14 bases between them. This CDR3 contains 15 residues. The CDR3 nucleotides read TGCAGTGCTAGGACAGGGAGGATTTACACCGGGGAGCTGTTTTTT. Translated: CSARTGRIYTGELFF.

The chain uses TRBV25-1 and TRBJ2-3; a weak D match, TRBD2 (5 bases). CDR1 MGHDK and CDR2 SYGVNS come from the germline V gene. This CDR3 contains 17 residues. V lost 2 bases to trimming and J lost 5 bases, with 20 bases between them. CDR3 sequence reads: CASSETGFGLALDTQYF. CDR3 nucleotide sequence: TGTGCCAGCAGTGAAACGGGGTTTGGGCTGGCGTTAGATACGCAGTATTTT.

The chain carries TRBV6-5 and TRBJ2-7; no firm D call. This CDR3 is built from 12 residues. V dropped 6 bases and J dropped 4 bases, with 10 bases sitting between them. In germline, CDR1 is MNHEY, CDR2 SVGAGI. CDR3 sequence reads: CASRQDGYEQYF. The CDR3 coding sequence is TGTGCCAGCAGACAAGACGGTTACGAGCAGTACTTC.

The chain couples TRBV20-1 to TRBJ2-3; 7 nucleotides line up with TRBD1. The CDR3 has 15 residues. Germline trimming cut 5 bases from V and 3 bases from J; bases unmatched to any gene: 11. CDR1 and CDR2 from the germline V gene are DFQATT and SNEGSKA (reference sequence). CDR3 sequence reads: CSAVVTGFTTDTQYF. CDR3 sequence (DNA): TGCAGTGCTGTCGTGACAGGGTTTACGACAGATACGCAGTATTTT.

Ten or more counts support this clonotype. The chain recombines TRBV3-1 with TRBJ1-6, with D maybe TRBD1 (5 bases). The CDR3 length is 14 residues. The germline V and J ends were trimmed by 6 bases and 9 bases, with 15 bases remaining between them. Germline lookup yields CDR1 LGHDT and CDR2 YNNKEL (reference sequence). The CDR3 protein is CASSERDGGSPLHF. CDR3 in DNA: TGTGCCAGCAGTGAAAGGGACGGCGGTTCACCCCTCCACTTT.

This clonotype was counted many times. J is TRBJ2-5 and V is TRBV30, with D unclear. Trimming took 2 bases from V and 5 from J, leaving 21 bases between them. This CDR3 region has 16 residues. CDR1 is GTSNPN and CDR2 is SVGIG in the germline V gene (reference sequence). CDR3 DNA sequence: TGTGCCTGGAGTTCTCAAAAATTCAGAGGTCCGGAGACCCAGTACTTC. It encodes CAWSSQKFRGPETQYF.

This clonotype was counted once. An end of the junction does not agree with germline; a read error may underlie this. This rearrangement joins TRBV28 to TRBJ1-1, with D unresolved. Germline CDR1 MDHEN, CDR2 SYDVKM. The CDR3 contains 13 residues. The CDR3 DNA reads as TGTGCCGGCAGTCCGAGCGGGAGAACTGAAGCTTTCTTT. Translating gives CAGSPSGRTEAFF.

The CDR3 is CASNITPGQGIETDTQYF. Here the CDR3 DNA reads TGCGCCAGCAACATAACTCCGGGACAGGGTATAGAAACAGATACGCAGTATTTT. The rearrangement links TRBV10-1 to TRBJ2-3, with 9 positions matching TRBD1. V lost 7 bases to trimming and J lost 3 bases; unmatched junction nucleotides: 17. Per germline, CDR1 WNHNN and CDR2 SYGVQD (reference sequence). The CDR3 runs 18 residues.

Concerning this clonotype itself: Because it lacks the conserved phenylalanine or tryptophan at the end, this CDR3 is likely a read error. CDR3 coding DNA: TGTGCCAGCGACATGGGAGGTAACAATAAGCAGTTCCTC. This translates into CASDMGGNNKQFL. The V and J genes are TRBV13 and TRBJ2-1; weak D call: TRBD2 (6 bases). Germline values: CDR1 PRHDT, CDR2 FYEKMQ (reference sequence). This CDR3 is 13 amino acids long.

This clonotype was recorded many times. V is TRBV27 and J is TRBJ2-3, with a possible D match to TRBD2 (6 bases). The V end lost 6 bases, the J end lost 6 bases, and 19 bases lay between the germline ends. Germline CDR1 and CDR2: MNHEY and SMNVEV (reference sequence). This CDR3 region has 15 residues. CDR3 region: CASSRWNGGTDTQYF. CDR3 DNA sequence: TGTGCCAGCAGCCGGTGGAACGGAGGGACGGATACGCAGTATTTT.

This chain joins TRBV14 and TRBJ1-6; D call uncertain. V shed 5 bases and J shed 9 bases, with 11 bases lying between them. Germline CDR1 SGHDN, CDR2 FVKESK. This CDR3 is 13 amino acids long. CDR3 in amino acids: CASSDYQISPLHF. The CDR3 DNA follows: TGTGCCAGCAGCGATTATCAGATTTCACCCCTCCACTTT. The full variable domain, rest sourced from reference TRBV14 and TRBJ1-6, is EAGVTQFPSHSVIEKGQTVTLRCDPISGHDNLYWYRRVMGKEIKFLLHFVKESKQDESGMPNNRFLAERTGGTYSTLKVQPAELEDSGVYFCASSDYQISPLHFGNGTRLTVT.